This TCR beta chain came from a study of T cell changes during pregnancy in multiple sclerosis. Sequencing was performed with immunoSEQ multiplex PCR; in TCRdb, only in-frame clones are kept and a portion is missing. The sample holds 15,000 to 20,000 clones; 80% to 85% are singletons and the top ten take roughly a sixth. The source of this sequence is a female donor in good health, enrolled as a control in a pregnancy study. This sample comprised CD8+ T cells from peripheral blood mononuclear cells, obtained in the third trimester of pregnancy.

CDR3 DNA sequence: TGTGCCAGCAGTTACGGTGGCGGGGGTGGGGAGACCCAGTACTTC. It yields the protein CASSYGGGGGETQYF. J is TRBJ2-5 and V is TRBV6-5; 7 positions match TRBD2. This CDR3 region has 15 residues. J lost 5 bases, V lost 2 bases, and 8 bases had no gene match. Germline CDR1 reads MNHEY; CDR2 reads SVGAGI.